A single sample is the source of the 32 T cell receptor beta chains below, sequenced in a study of CD4+ T cells in melanoma. TCRdb's table, derived via immunoSEQ multiplex PCR, lists solely in-frame clones and lacks some. Of almost 15,000 clones in the sample, roughly 88% were seen once. Sequencing was performed on cells from a culture (not recorded whether cultured in vitro). The receptors originated from a human donor with melanoma.

The chain recombines TRBV5-1 with TRBJ2-5; 11 bases map to TRBD1. CDR1 and CDR2 (germline): SGHRS, YFSETQ. J was trimmed by 7 bases and V by 7 bases; bases with no gene match: 12. The CDR3 length is 15 residues. The CDR3 here is CASGPTGTGGATQYF. The CDR3 DNA follows: TGCGCCAGCGGACCAACCGGGACAGGGGGGGCGACCCAGTACTTC. Drawing the rest from reference TRBV5-1 and TRBJ2-5, the complete variable domain is KAGVTQTPRYLIKTRGQQVTLSCSPISGHRSVSWYQQTPGQGLQFLFEYFSETQRNKGNFPGRFSGRQFSNSRSEMNVSTLELGDSALYLCASGPTGTGGATQYFGPGTRLLVL.

The rearrangement uses TRBV5-1 and TRBJ2-4; D not certain. The CDR3 runs to 19 residues. Per the germline V gene, CDR1 is SGHRS and CDR2 is YFSETQ. V was clipped by 0 bases and J by 3 bases, with 22 bases between them. The CDR3 DNA sequence: TGCGCCAGCAGCTTGGGGCTTCAGGATCTATTAATGGGCAAAAACATTCAGTACTTC. Translation: CASSLGLQDLLMGKNIQYF.

Concerning this clone itself: Its ends do not fully match the called genes, so a read error is possible. J is TRBJ1-1 and V is TRBV7-7; D gene ambiguous. Germline CDR1 and CDR2: SSHAT and FNYEAQ (reference sequence). The CDR3 is 13 residues long. The CDR3 coding sequence is TGTGCTAGCAGCCGGGGAGTGAACACTGAAGCTTTCTTT. It is translated as CASSRGVNTEAFF.

For the CDR3, the DNA is TGTGCCAGCAGCTTGATGAAGGTCTACGAGCAGTACTTC. As protein: CASSLMKVYEQYF. The chain employs TRBV7-8 and TRBJ2-7; D call uncertain. There are 13 residues in the CDR3. V lost 3 bases to trimming and J lost 3 bases, with 9 bases between them. CDR1 and CDR2 from the germline V gene are SGHVS and FQNEAQ.

Judged by abundance, this clone is medium-sized (0.01 to 0.1%). The chain uses TRBV4-2 and TRBJ2-3; 9 bases agree with TRBD2. Germline trimming cut 4 bases from V and 6 bases from J; bases unmatched to any gene: 14. This CDR3 region has 17 residues. Germline assignment: CDR1 LGHNA and CDR2 YNFKEQ. CDR3 residues: CASSRSSAGGLSDTQYF. DNA of the CDR3: TGTGCCAGCAGCCGATCCTCAGCGGGGGGCCTGTCGGATACGCAGTATTTT.

This clone was recorded once. J is TRBJ2-3 and V is TRBV6-1; D is unresolved. Trimming took off 1 base at V and 0 bases at J, with 11 bases between the two ends. The CDR3 extends over 16 amino acids. Germline V gene lookup returns CDR1 MNHNS and CDR2 SASEGT. Written as DNA, the CDR3 is TGTGCCAGCAGTGAAGGGAGTGCGGCTAGCACAGATACGCAGTATTTT. This gives the protein CASSEGSAASTDTQYF.

This clone was counted a single time. The chain joins TRBV29-1 to TRBJ1-1; D call uncertain. V was trimmed by 3 bases and J by 4 bases, leaving 9 bases between them. This CDR3 is 12 amino acids long. Germline V gene data show CDR1 as SQVTM and CDR2 as ANQGSEA. CDR3 bases: TGCAGCGTTGAGCGCTTGGGCACTGAAGCTTTCTTT. This encodes CSVERLGTEAFF. Supplemented by reference TRBV29-1 and TRBJ1-1, the full variable domain reads SAVISQKPSRDICQRGTSLTIQCQVDSQVTMMFWYRQQPGQSLTLIATANQGSEATYESGFVIDKFPISRPNLTFSTLTVSNMSPEDSSIYLCSVERLGTEAFFGQGTRLTVV.

CDR3 loop: CASSLAMRSGYTF. CDR3 bases: TGTGCCAGCAGCTTAGCGATGCGGTCCGGCTACACCTTC. The chain uses TRBV7-8 and TRBJ1-2; D is uncertain. With 0 bases removed from V and 8 bases from J, the gap between germline ends came to 10 bases. The CDR3 loop spans 13 amino acids. The germline V gene encodes CDR1 SGHVS and CDR2 FQNEAQ.

The chain recombines TRBV2 with TRBJ2-5; possibly TRBD2 for D (7 bases). The assigned J gene may be wrong: the sequence end matches TRBJ2-7 better. Germline values: CDR1 SNHLY, CDR2 FYNNEI. This CDR3 is built from 14 residues. The CDR3 spells CASSARGAVGEQYF. In DNA form, the CDR3 reads TGTGCCAGCAGTGCCCGGGGGGCAGTGGGCGAGCAGTACTTC.

The chain uses TRBV27 and TRBJ2-7, with 7 bases matching TRBD1. The CDR3 loop spans 15 amino acids. Germline V CDR1 and CDR2: MNHEY, SMNVEV (reference sequence). V dropped 4 bases and J dropped 5; count of bases not matched to a gene: 11. CDR3 sequence: CASSSTSTGDHEQYF. The DNA for the CDR3 is TGTGCCAGCAGTTCGACCTCAACAGGGGACCACGAGCAGTACTTC.

The genes are TRBV10-3 and TRBJ1-1, with 10 bases lining up with TRBD1. J lost 4 bases, V lost 2 bases, and 4 bases had no gene match. This CDR3 is 15 amino acids long. From germline, CDR1 is ENHRY and CDR2 SYGVKD. This chain's CDR3 is CAISEQGQGSTEAFF. The CDR3 nucleotides are TGTGCCATCAGTGAGCAGGGACAGGGGAGCACTGAAGCTTTCTTT.

V gene TRBV29-1 combines with J gene TRBJ2-4, with D possibly being TRBD1 or TRBD2 (5 bases each). The CDR3 loop spans 12 amino acids. V was pared by 1 base and J by 8 bases, with 9 bases between. Germline V gene sequence: CDR1 SQVTM, CDR2 ANQGSEA. The CDR3 protein is CSVEGQGDIQYF. The CDR3 DNA is TGCAGCGTTGAAGGGCAGGGAGACATTCAGTACTTC.

The gene calls are TRBV30 and TRBJ1-1; TRBD1 is a possible D gene (6 bases). This CDR3 comprises 13 residues. The germline V gene encodes CDR1 GTSNPN and CDR2 SVGIG (reference sequence). The germline V and J ends were trimmed by 0 bases and 1 base, with 6 bases remaining between them. CDR3 DNA: TGTGCCTGGAGTGTACAGGGGAACACTGAAGCTTTCTTT. Translation gives CAWSVQGNTEAFF.

The chain recombines TRBV7-8 with TRBJ1-5, with no clear D. The V end lost 0 bases, the J end lost 5 bases, and 17 bases lay between the germline ends. This CDR3 comprises 17 residues. CDR1 is SGHVS, CDR2 FQNEAQ, per germline. The CDR3 DNA reads as TGTGCCAGCAGCTTAGCGCGTGTGGGGAAAGTTTATCAGCCCCAGCATTTT. Its protein is CASSLARVGKVYQPQHF.

The count of this clone is one. The junction shows a germline mismatch at one end, possibly a read error. The chain joins TRBV7-8 to TRBJ1-6; D ambiguous. The CDR3 loop spans 13 amino acids. From germline, CDR1 is SGHVS and CDR2 FQNEAQ. The CDR3: CASSSDPGLSLLF. As DNA, the CDR3 is TGTGCCAGCAGCTCCGATCCAGGACTCTCCCTCCTTTTT.

The rearrangement links TRBV30 to TRBJ1-2; TRBD1 matches at 7 bases. The CDR3 is 13 amino acids. Trimming cost V 0 bases and J 4 bases; bases outside gene matches: 2. CDR1 and CDR2 (germline): GTSNPN, SVGIG (reference sequence). The CDR3 loop reads CAWSVGTVYGYTF. DNA for the CDR3: TGTGCCTGGAGTGTCGGGACAGTCTATGGCTACACCTTC.

The rearrangement joins TRBV11-2 to TRBJ2-1; 9 positions match TRBD2. CDR1 is SGHAT, CDR2 FQNNGV, per germline. With 6 bases clipped from V and 5 bases from J, the junction kept 8 bases outside the gene matches. The CDR3 is made up of 15 amino acids. The CDR3 sequence is CASRNWRGGDNEQFF. CDR3 in DNA: TGTGCCAGCAGGAACTGGCGGGGGGGAGACAATGAGCAGTTCTTC. The variable domain in full, completed from reference TRBV11-2 and TRBJ2-1, reads EAGVAQSPRYKIIEKRQSVAFWCNPISGHATLYWYQQILGQGPKLLIQFQNNGVVDDSQLPKDRFSAERLKGVDSTLKIQPAKLEDSAVYLCASRNWRGGDNEQFFGPGTRLTVL.

The gene calls are TRBV6-6 and TRBJ1-5; D remains ambiguous. Trimming removed 1 base at V and 0 bases at J, with 7 bases between. This CDR3 region has 15 residues. Germline CDR1 is MNHNY and CDR2 is SVGAGI (reference sequence). CDR3 sequence reads: CASSYWGNSNQPQHF. CDR3 DNA: TGTGCCAGCAGTTACTGGGGAAATAGCAATCAGCCCCAGCATTTT.

The chain couples TRBV30 to TRBJ2-3; D gene unclear. V dropped 0 bases and J dropped 2 bases, with 9 bases sitting between them. This CDR3 has 14 residues. CDR1 is GTSNPN and CDR2 is SVGIG in the germline V gene (reference sequence). This chain's CDR3 is CAWSVARNTDTQYF. CDR3 coding DNA: TGTGCCTGGAGTGTGGCAAGGAACACAGATACGCAGTATTTT.

The J gene is TRBJ1-1, the V gene TRBV6-1; D gene unclear. The V end lost 5 bases, the J end lost 3 bases, and 13 bases lay between the germline ends. CDR3 length: 14 amino acids. CDR1 MNHNS and CDR2 SASEGT come from the germline V gene. The CDR3 reads CASSIRVQDTEAFF. CDR3 nucleotides: TGTGCCAGCAGTATCCGGGTCCAGGACACTGAAGCTTTCTTT.

CDR3 sequence: CASSFGGLAADTQYF. For the CDR3, the DNA is TGCGCCAGCAGCTTTGGGGGACTAGCGGCAGATACGCAGTATTTT. The chain has TRBV5-1 and TRBJ2-3, with 11 bases matching TRBD2. Germline V gene sequence: CDR1 SGHRS, CDR2 YFSETQ. Germline trimming cut 2 bases from V and 4 bases from J; bases unmatched to any gene: 3. This CDR3 spans 15 amino acids.

The V gene is TRBV9, the J gene TRBJ2-5; TRBD2 might be the D (7 bases). Germline CDR1 is SGDLS and CDR2 is YYNGEE. Between the trimmed V and J ends, which lost 3 bases and 5 bases, there was a span of 17 bases. The CDR3 has 15 residues. CDR3 in amino acids: CASSEGGDHGETQYF. Written as DNA, the CDR3 is TGTGCCAGCAGCGAGGGGGGGGACCATGGGGAGACCCAGTACTTC.

The V gene is TRBV30, the J gene TRBJ2-3; 11 positions agree with TRBD2. The V gene's germline CDR1 is GTSNPN and CDR2 SVGIG (reference sequence). With V trimmed by 3 bases and J by 2 bases, 4 bases remained unmatched. This CDR3 contains 15 residues. CDR3 nucleotides: TGTGCCTGGAGGGCTAGCGGGGGGTACACAGATACGCAGTATTTT. Its translation is CAWRASGGYTDTQYF.

V gene TRBV6-5 combines with J gene TRBJ2-1; TRBD2 matches 7 bases. Germline V lookup: CDR1 MNHEY, CDR2 SVGAGI. The CDR3 extends over 13 amino acids. Losses at the gene ends were 11 bases for V and 5 bases for J; bases not matched to a gene: 9. The CDR3 sequence: CAGLGRVNNEQFF. CDR3 nucleotides: TGTGCCGGTCTAGGGAGGGTAAACAATGAGCAGTTCTTC.

This sequence joins TRBV6-5 and TRBJ1-2; D ambiguous. Germline CDR1 and CDR2: MNHEY and SVGAGI. The CDR3 is made up of 14 amino acids. V dropped 0 bases and J dropped 6 bases, with 11 bases sitting between them. In DNA, the CDR3 is TGTGCCAGCAGTTACTCCGCCGGAAATAATGGCTACACCTTC. Translation: CASSYSAGNNGYTF.

V gene TRBV5-1 combines with J gene TRBJ2-7; 12 nucleotides match TRBD1. This CDR3 is built from 14 residues. Germline CDR1 and CDR2: SGHRS and YFSETQ. With V trimmed by 4 bases and J by 4 bases, 3 bases remained unmatched. For the CDR3, the DNA is TGCGCCAGCAGCGTGGGACAGGGGGCTTACGAGCAGTACTTC. Protein: CASSVGQGAYEQYF.

This chain connects TRBV29-1 to TRBJ2-1; D may be TRBD2 (7 bases). The CDR3 is 15 amino acids. From germline, CDR1 is SQVTM and CDR2 ANQGSEA. V lost 2 bases, J lost 6 bases, and 17 bases lay in between. CDR3 protein: CSVELRGGAGNEQFF. The CDR3 region has the DNA TGCAGCGTTGAATTAAGGGGGGGCGCAGGCAATGAGCAGTTCTTC.

This clone has only one observation. V usage is TRBV29-1 and J usage is TRBJ2-7; 7 nucleotides align to TRBD1. CDR1 and CDR2 from the germline V gene are SQVTM and ANQGSEA. Trimming at V came to 8 bases and at J to 2 bases, leaving 9 bases not matched to a gene. The CDR3 runs 13 residues. CDR3 in amino acids: CSFGTDSPYEQYF. CDR3 nucleotides: TGCAGCTTCGGGACAGACAGTCCCTACGAGCAGTACTTC.

This chain links TRBV11-2 with TRBJ1-6, with a possible D match to TRBD1 (5 bases). Looked up from germline, CDR1 is SGHAT and CDR2 is FQNNGV. With 4 bases removed from V and 7 bases from J, the gap between germline ends came to 14 bases. This CDR3 has 15 residues. The CDR3 region is CASSSPGERNSPLHF. The DNA for the CDR3 is TGTGCCAGCAGCTCCCCGGGGGAGAGAAATTCACCCCTCCACTTT.

The chain carries TRBV6-1 and TRBJ1-2; 8 bases are shared with TRBD1. Germline V gene lookup returns CDR1 MNHNS and CDR2 SASEGT. V gave up 4 bases and J gave up 5 bases; unmatched junction bases: 12. This CDR3 comprises 16 residues. This CDR3 is CASSANVQGAGYGYTF. As DNA, the CDR3 is TGTGCCAGCAGTGCGAATGTTCAGGGGGCGGGATATGGCTACACCTTC.

V usage is TRBV5-1 and J usage is TRBJ2-3; TRBD2 agrees at 11 bases. The ends lost 0 bases at V and 3 bases at J; junction bases unmatched: 0. This CDR3 contains 15 residues. Germline V gene lookup returns CDR1 SGHRS and CDR2 YFSETQ. CDR3 sequence: CASSLVAGGTDTQYF. In DNA, the CDR3 is TGCGCCAGCAGCTTGGTAGCGGGGGGGACAGATACGCAGTATTTT.

This clone came up a few times. This chain connects TRBV30 to TRBJ1-2; no clear D. The germline gives CDR1 GTSNPN, CDR2 SVGIG (reference sequence). The CDR3 spans 12 residues. V lost 4 bases and J 9 bases, leaving 15 bases between the germline ends. DNA of the CDR3: TGTGCCTGGACCCCCCTTACAGCCAGCTACACCTTC. It encodes CAWTPLTASYTF.